This TCR beta chain derives from a study of identical twins (TCRdb year 2016). Turning to the overall study: The study deep-sequenced TCR alpha and beta repertoires from monozygotic twins, unrelated adults of various ages and cord blood to test whether fetal clonotypes persist. To rule out contamination, the twin experiments were replicated at different times with different library preparation protocols. On the study overall, not on this receptor specifically: Compared with coincidental sharing between unrelated individuals, out-of-frame TCR alpha sequences shared between twins had an excess of sequences with low generation probability. Zero-insertion analyses could be partly confounded by invariant T cells such as MAIT and iNKT, though diverse VJ usage argued against such confounding for most clonotypes. Abundant cord blood beta clonotypes had fewer insertions, young adult naive repertoires showed a similar but weaker trend, and memory repertoires showed no such trend. Because the same donors could not be followed over many years, the conclusions depended on cross-sectional statistical analysis. Out-of-frame TCR alpha sharing in monozygotic twins was systematically underestimated by recombination models, whereas sharing between unrelated individuals was in agreement with the recombination models. The excess sharing between twins in beta out-of-frame sequences was weaker because fewer shared sequences reduced the signal-to-noise ratio.

Libraries were made using 5' RACE. Sequencing instrument: Illumina HiSeq 2000. Template switching added a universal primer binding site, and the final cDNA carried a unique molecular identifier that allowed TCR cDNA molecules to be counted accurately. Specific primers in the conserved constant-segment region were used to synthesize first-strand cDNA for the TCR alpha and beta chains. To control for contamination, every cDNA library was double barcoded, receiving both a SMART-Mk sample barcode and Illumina barcodes. TruSeq adapter sequences along with Illumina sample barcodes were introduced in two successive PCR steps. TCR alpha and beta cDNA libraries were sequenced on the Illumina HiSeq platform with custom primers. As for the original processing: MiGEC processed the raw reads to extract unique molecular identifiers, while MiXCR was used to determine the CDR3 positions. For each individual, recombination models were inferred using an EM algorithm with the repgenHMM and IGoR tools. The tcR package in R was used for shared clonotype analysis, with sharing normalized by the product of cloneset sizes. Out-of-frame nonproductive sequences were analyzed to study raw recombination free of thymic and clonal selection effects. Through fastp at Q25 and MiXCR, TCRdb rebuilt clones from the public reads, retaining in-frame beta chains. Rows with a matching CDR3 protein are joined into one entry that keeps the most common DNA and genes. The authors' filters were not applied to this entry. The sample has fewer than 900,000 distinct CDR3 sequences on record, 18% of them singletons. The top ten clonotypes cover less than 15% of the sample.

Concerning this clonotype: It lacks a known antigen. No clone much larger than this one lies a single base away; base qualities are absent.

All donors were healthy Caucasians. The twin cohort consisted of three pairs of female monozygotic twins, all aged roughly 18 to 30 years. Peripheral blood mononuclear cells were the source from which RNA for the TCR libraries was isolated. In addition, the sample was reused for a study of T cells expressing NK-cell markers. As the second paper documents: Three sorted T-cell subsets (CD3+CD56+NKG2C+, CD3+CD56+NKG2C- and CD3+CD56-NKG2C+) from fewer than 10 donors had their TCR beta-chain repertoires profiled. Seven of the eight sequenced donors were HCMV-seropositive and one was HCMV-seronegative. In several experiments an anti-gammadeltaTCR antibody was added to restrict sorting to alphabetaTCR-expressing T cells. In six donors, the dominant CD3+CD56+NKG2C+ clonotypes were among the top 10 CD8+ clonotypes and accounted for about 1.0-7.5% of CD8+ T cells. Those dominant clonotypes were again the most abundant among CD3+CD56-NKG2C+ cells in a handful of donors, at about 25-60.1%. Whether the expanded NKG2C-expressing T cell clones were specific for HCMV antigens remained unclear. Randomly selected healthy volunteers, three men and five women, were used as the eight sequenced donors. To determine HCMV serostatus, a commercial ELISA kit was used to detect HCMV-specific IgG in serum. For over five donors, bulk peripheral blood T-cell repertoires were additionally sequenced from unsorted PBMC. MIGEC was used to demultiplex reads and group the reads by UMI, and MiTCR was used to assemble and quantify clonotypes. To remove erroneous sequences, TCR cDNA sequences were retained only when supported by two or more reads. The tcR package was used for downstream repertoire analysis, with clonotypes matched between fractions based on CDR3 nucleotide sequence plus V segment. Antigen specificity was annotated against VDJdb with VDJmatch, allowing one amino acid substitution in CDR3.

The specimen sequenced was PBMCs. The source of this sequence is a young woman in good health.

The CDR3 is CASSLSGYDEQFF. The DNA sequence is TGTGCCAGCAGCTTGTCCGGTTACGATGAGCAGTTCTTC. The rearranged segments are TRBV7-3 and TRBJ2-1; the D gene identity is not certain. The germline V gene sets CDR1 to SGHTA and CDR2 to FQGTGA. The cysteine opens and the phenylalanine closes a CDR3 of 13 amino acids. The kept DNA is CDR3 alone, 39 bases in frame from the first base. The junction shows trimming of 3 bases on V and 8 bases on J, plus 11 bases between the germline ends.